This entry is about one T cell receptor (beta chain). Its specificity is not known. CDR1 and CDR2 (germline): DFQATT, SNEGSKA (reference sequence). The CDR3 is made up of 15 amino acids. The V end lost 1 base, the J end lost 6 bases, and 19 bases lay between the germline ends. This entry belongs to a study of CD8 T cells in ankylosing spondylitis. Study outcomes and limitations: The study looked at matched synovial fluid samples from ankylosing spondylitis patients. Disease-linked clones were reported to be significantly enriched there. Ankylosing spondylitis blood appeared to be characterized by a TCR beta motif of eight highly homologous variants.

Researchers built TCR beta libraries using quantitative 5'-RACE with molecular barcodes. TCRdb fed the 5' RACE reads into MiXCR, producing one record per CDR3 protein. The table includes 180,000 or so distinct CDR3 sequences, about 9.9% detected once. The specimen was blood, either unsorted or a sorted T cell fraction (not recorded which). The clonotype originates from a male donor with ankylosing spondylitis or in good health (not recorded which). The genes are TRBV20-1 and TRBJ2-7, with a tentative D call TRBD1 (6 bases). In nucleotides, the CDR3 is TGCAGTGCTAGAGTTACCGGGACAAGGCTCGCCGAGCAGTACTTC. Protein product: CSARVTGTRLAEQYF.